This TCR beta chain was sequenced for a study of T cells after posttransplantation cyclophosphamide. Produced via immunoSEQ multiplex PCR; TCRdb's table is partial and in-frame only. The sample lists 30,000 or so clones; 75% to 95% were seen once. Study-wide points: Recipient CMV seropositivity and CMV reactivation strongly tracked TRB clonality. Skin or GI-infiltrating T cells shared few TRB sequences with blood.

Trimming took off 0 bases at V and 10 bases at J, with 11 bases between the two ends. The V gene's germline CDR1 is SGHRS and CDR2 YFSETQ. CDR3 length: 14 residues. The naive gate required viable CD3+CD4+ or CD3+CD8+ cells with CCR7+CD45RA+CD45RO-CD95-CD27+CD28+ phenotype. On this clone itself: The antigen is undetermined.

The J gene is TRBJ1-6, the V gene TRBV5-1; tentative D call: TRBD1 (6 bases). Sequenced sample: naive CD4+ T cells sorted from PBMCs. This TCR came from a woman aged 55-70 years in good health, CMV-negative, and a related stem cell transplant donor. The CDR3 protein is CASSLDRVGSPLHF. CDR3 bases: TGCGCCAGCAGCTTGGACAGGGTAGGCTCACCCCTCCACTTT.